This T cell receptor beta chain was sequenced in a study of glioma-infiltrating T cells. Amplification of TCR alpha and beta CDR3 regions from RNA used iRepertoire nested multiplex PCR. One entry per CDR3 protein results from TCRdb running MiXCR on the multiplex PCR reads. The sample shows under 150,000 distinct CDR3 sequences, 24% of them seen only once. A remark on this clonotype: Antigen specificity is unknown.

Notes on the study in general: CDR3 overlap between tissue and blood was very small. Above-expected tissue-blood divergence occurred in all gliomas, most in low-grade ones.

V was clipped by 1 base and J by 4 bases, with 13 bases between them. Per germline, CDR1 SGHDN and CDR2 FVKESK. The CDR3 covers 15 residues. The J gene is TRBJ1-1, the V gene TRBV14, with D perhaps matching TRBD1 (5 bases). Sequencing was carried out using glioma tissue, nonneoplastic brain tissue, or PBMCs (not recorded which). This sequence originates from a human donor with low-grade glioma or glioblastoma, undergoing nonglioma brain surgery, or in good health (not recorded which). The CDR3 DNA reads TGTGCCAGCAGCCAAGCCTCAGGGAGGAGCACTGAAGCTTTCTTT. Encoded protein: CASSQASGRSTEAFF.